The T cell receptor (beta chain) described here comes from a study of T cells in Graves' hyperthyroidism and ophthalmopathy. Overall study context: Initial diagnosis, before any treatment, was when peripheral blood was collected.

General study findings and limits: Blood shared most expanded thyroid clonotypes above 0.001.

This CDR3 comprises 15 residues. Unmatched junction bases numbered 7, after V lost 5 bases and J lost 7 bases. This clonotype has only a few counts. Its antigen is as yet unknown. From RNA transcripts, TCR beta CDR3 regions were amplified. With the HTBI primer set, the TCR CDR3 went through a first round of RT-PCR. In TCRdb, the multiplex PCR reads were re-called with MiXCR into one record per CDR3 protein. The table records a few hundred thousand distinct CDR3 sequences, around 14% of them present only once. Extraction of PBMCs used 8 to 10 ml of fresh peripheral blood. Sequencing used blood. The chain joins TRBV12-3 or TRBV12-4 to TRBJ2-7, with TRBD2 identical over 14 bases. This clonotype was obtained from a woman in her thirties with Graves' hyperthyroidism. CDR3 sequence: CASSRSTSGRGEQYF. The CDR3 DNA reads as TGTGCCAGCAGTCGTTCGACTAGCGGGAGGGGGGAGCAGTACTTC.